This T cell receptor beta chain was identified during a study of tumor and adjacent non-tumor tissue in lung cancer. As to this clonotype: Because it lacks the conserved phenylalanine or tryptophan at the end, this CDR3 is likely a read error.

This CDR3 has 16 residues. CDR1 and CDR2 from the germline V gene are SGHAT and FQNNGV. No cell sorting was done before RNA was extracted from the tissue. A modified ARM-PCR protocol with three rounds of nested PCR amplified TCRbeta. TCRdb reprocessed the multiplex PCR reads with MiXCR, giving one entry per CDR3 protein. The table includes fewer than 100,000 distinct CDR3 sequences, about two thirds detected once. This receptor was identified in a woman aged 40 to 49 with non-small cell lung cancer. The chain employs TRBV11-2 and TRBJ2-1, with 10 bases matching TRBD2. Source material: lung tumor tissue. The DNA of the CDR3 is TGTGCCAGCAGCTTAGGGCCACTAGCGGGACGCAATAAGCAGTTCCTC. As protein: CASSLGPLAGRNKQFL.